Presented here are 29 T cell receptor beta chains from one specimen sequenced in a study of shared T cell receptors in the human thymus. The repertoire was sequenced with immunoSEQ multiplex PCR; TCRdb's copy has only in-frame clones and lacks some. This table has 650,000 to 950,000 clones, 70% to 90% appearing once. The same data also contributed to another study, on human thymus T cells.

The sequenced material came from thymocytes. The receptors stem from a girl under three years old with a congenital heart defect.

This clone was recorded once. This rearrangement joins TRBV19 to TRBJ1-5, with 9 positions matching TRBD1. The CDR3 is 18 residues long. Germline lookup yields CDR1 LNHDA and CDR2 SQIVND (reference sequence). Trimming removed 5 bases from V and 6 bases from J; junction bases left unmatched: 17. In DNA, the CDR3 is TGTGCCAGTAGTGCCCGGGACAGGGTGGATTTGGGACGTCAGCCCCAGCATTTT. Protein product: CASSARDRVDLGRQPQHF.

The chain joins TRBV15 to TRBJ2-7; 12 bases fit TRBD1. This CDR3 has 23 amino acids. J was trimmed by 4 bases and V by 3 bases; bases with no gene match: 28. Germline V lookup: CDR1 LNHNV, CDR2 YYDKDF (reference sequence). The CDR3 DNA reads TGTGCCACCAGCAGCATAGACCGGGACAGGGGGCCCGGACCTCCCTGCCCGTTATACGAGCAGTACTTC. Its protein product is CATSSIDRDRGPGPPCPLYEQYF.

The chain couples TRBV5-1 to TRBJ2-7; 8 nucleotides line up with TRBD1. The trim removed 0 bases at V and 6 bases at J, leaving 5 bases unmatched. This CDR3 comprises 14 residues. Germline-derived CDR1 and CDR2 are SGHRS and YFSETQ. This CDR3 reads CASSLESGGLEQYF. The DNA of the CDR3 is TGCGCCAGCAGCTTGGAATCAGGGGGCCTCGAGCAGTACTTC.

This clone was observed once. This chain uses TRBV19 with TRBJ1-5, with D hard to call. CDR1 is LNHDA, CDR2 SQIVND, per germline (reference sequence). Trimming stripped 4 bases from V and 6 bases from J, with 13 bases between. The CDR3 runs to 14 residues. Here the CDR3 DNA reads TGTGCCAGTAGTAAAGAGAGGGATTTTCAGCCCCAGCATTTT. It yields the protein CASSKERDFQPQHF.

V gene TRBV5-6 combines with J gene TRBJ1-6; D perhaps matches TRBD1 (5 bases). The CDR3 consists of 14 residues. Trimming took 3 bases from V and 5 from J, leaving 9 bases between them. Germline V gene sequence: CDR1 SGHDT, CDR2 YYEEEE. CDR3 in amino acids: CASSCDRDNSPLHF. The CDR3 nucleotides are TGTGCCAGCAGCTGCGACAGAGATAATTCACCCCTCCACTTT. Variable domain in full (rest from reference TRBV5-6 and TRBJ1-6): DAGVTQSPTHLIKTRGQQVTLRCSPKSGHDTVSWYQQALGQGPQFIFQYYEEEERQRGNFPDRFSGHQFPNYSSELNVNALLLGDSALYLCASSCDRDNSPLHFGNGTRLTVT.

J is TRBJ2-5 and V is TRBV11-2; D uncertain. Per germline, CDR1 SGHAT and CDR2 FQNNGV. There are 16 residues in the CDR3. V was pared by 6 bases and J by 2 bases, with 19 bases between. The CDR3 DNA sequence: TGTGCCAGCAGTAAACCTGGGCCTGACGAACAAGAGACCCAGTACTTC. It translates to CASSKPGPDEQETQYF.

The chain carries TRBV28 and TRBJ2-2, with D possibly matching TRBD2 (7 bases). Trimming removed 10 bases at V and 2 bases at J, with 17 bases between. This CDR3 spans 15 amino acids. Germline CDR1 and CDR2: MDHEN and SYDVKM. The CDR3 protein is CAMGGASANTGELFF. The CDR3 nucleotides read TGTGCCATGGGGGGGGCTAGCGCCAACACCGGGGAGCTGTTTTTT.

The chain is built from TRBV4-3 and TRBJ2-1; 11 nucleotides align to TRBD1. The germline gives CDR1 LGHNA, CDR2 YSLEER. Trimming took 0 bases from V and 5 from J; bases not matched to a gene: 6. This CDR3 spans 17 amino acids. The CDR3 region is CASSQEKDRGPHNEQFF. CDR3 in DNA: TGCGCCAGCAGCCAAGAAAAGGACAGGGGGCCTCACAATGAGCAGTTCTTC.

The chain's CDR3 is CAWSVRAPSDTQYF. Here the CDR3 DNA reads TGTGCCTGGAGTGTCAGGGCCCCCTCCGATACGCAGTATTTT. The chain has TRBV30 and TRBJ2-3; possibly TRBD1 for D (5 bases). The CDR3 has 14 residues. The germline V gene encodes CDR1 GTSNPN and CDR2 SVGIG (reference sequence). Between the trimmed V and J ends, which lost 0 bases and 6 bases, there was a span of 13 bases.

The V and J genes are TRBV7-2 and TRBJ2-2; D may be TRBD2 (5 bases). The germline V gene encodes CDR1 SGHTA and CDR2 FQGNSA. The CDR3 sequence is 16 residues long. The V gene lost 3 bases and the J gene lost 6 bases, with 17 bases spanning the gap. CDR3 bases: TGTGCCAGCAGCTTCCATTCCCGGACTGACCCCGGGGAGCTGTTTTTT. It translates to CASSFHSRTDPGELFF. The full variable domain, completed using reference TRBV7-2 and TRBJ2-2, is GAGVSQSPSNKVTEKGKDVELRCDPISGHTALYWYRQSLGQGLEFLIYFQGNSAPDKSGLPSDRFSAERTGGSVSTLTIQRTQQEDSAVYLCASSFHSRTDPGELFFGEGSRLTVL.

This sequence joins TRBV11-3 and TRBJ2-1, with 10 positions matching TRBD2. There are 18 residues in the CDR3. Germline CDR1 reads SGHNT; CDR2 reads YENEEA. Trimming cost V 6 bases and J 0 bases; bases outside gene matches: 11. CDR3 sequence: CASSPGTSEVSSYNEQFF. The CDR3 nucleotides read TGTGCCAGCAGTCCCGGGACTAGCGAGGTAAGCTCCTACAATGAGCAGTTCTTC.

This clone was seen only once. The V gene is TRBV5-1, the J gene TRBJ1-2; D unresolved. CDR3 size: 14 residues. CDR1 and CDR2 from the germline V gene are SGHRS and YFSETQ. Deletions cut 1 base from V and 0 bases from J, with 7 bases between. The CDR3 protein is CASSLMGPNYGYTF. The DNA for the CDR3 is TGCGCCAGCAGCTTGATGGGCCCTAACTATGGCTACACCTTC.

The CDR3 spells CSVNFDRPSFYGYTF. Written as DNA, the CDR3 is TGCAGCGTCAACTTCGACAGACCGTCCTTTTATGGCTACACCTTC. This chain connects TRBV29-1 to TRBJ1-2; the D gene is possibly TRBD1 (5 bases). With 6 bases removed from V and 5 bases from J, the gap between germline ends came to 22 bases. Germline values: CDR1 SQVTM, CDR2 ANQGSEA. The CDR3 has 15 amino acids.

The rearrangement links TRBV7-3 to TRBJ1-2; no definite D call. CDR1 and CDR2 (germline): SGHTA, FQGTGA. V was shortened by 1 base and J by 5 bases, with 20 bases between the two germline ends. This CDR3 contains 17 residues. In DNA, the CDR3 is TGTGCCAGCAGCTTAAACGGGAGGGTGGCGACTGATTATGGCTACACCTTC. It translates to CASSLNGRVATDYGYTF.

The rearrangement links TRBV6-6 to TRBJ1-5, with TRBD1 matching 7 bases. CDR3 length: 14 residues. J was trimmed by 2 bases and V by 4 bases; bases with no gene match: 2. In germline, CDR1 is MNHNY, CDR2 SVGAGI (reference sequence). The CDR3: CASSSGTGNQPQHF. CDR3 nucleotides: TGTGCCAGCAGTTCCGGGACAGGCAATCAGCCCCAGCATTTT.

J is TRBJ2-7 and V is TRBV5-1, with D maybe TRBD2 (6 bases). The V end lost 7 bases, the J end lost 3 bases, and 17 bases lay between the germline ends. The CDR3 covers 14 residues. Germline CDR1 SGHRS, CDR2 YFSETQ. CDR3 nucleotide sequence: TGCGCCAGCCAAGAACCGGGGGTAATCTACGAGCAGTACTTC. This sequence encodes CASQEPGVIYEQYF.

The rearrangement links TRBV5-8 to TRBJ2-7; TRBD1 aligns across 11 bases. Germline values: CDR1 SGHTS, CDR2 YDEGEE. The CDR3 has 17 amino acids. V was clipped by 4 bases and J by 0 bases; unmatched bases: 9. CDR3 coding DNA: TGTGCCAGCAGCAGGGGACAGGGGGATCCCCCCTCCTACGAGCAGTACTTC. This codes for CASSRGQGDPPSYEQYF.

The V gene is TRBV14, the J gene TRBJ1-2; D might be TRBD1 (6 bases). This CDR3 has 15 residues. V lost 2 bases and J lost 8, with 18 bases in between. Germline V gene data show CDR1 as SGHDN and CDR2 as FVKESK. CDR3 sequence reads: CASSQRRDKRWGYTF. As DNA, the CDR3 is TGTGCCAGCAGCCAACGCCGGGACAAAAGATGGGGCTACACCTTC.

The V and J genes are TRBV7-6 and TRBJ1-3; the D gene is possibly TRBD1 (5 bases). Germline V gene lookup returns CDR1 SGHVS and CDR2 FNYEAQ. The V end lost 1 base, the J end lost 0 bases, and 16 bases lay between the germline ends. The CDR3 totals 18 residues. DNA for the CDR3: TGTGCCAGCAGCTTAGAGTGGGGCTCCGGTGGCTCTGGAAACACCATATATTTT. Residues: CASSLEWGSGGSGNTIYF. The variable domain in full, completed from reference TRBV7-6 and TRBJ1-3, reads GAGVSQSPRYKVTKRGQDVALRCDPISGHVSLYWYRQALGQGPEFLTYFNYEAQQDKSGLPNDRFSAERPEGSISTLTIQRTEQRDSAMYRCASSLEWGSGGSGNTIYFGEGSWLTVV.

The chain employs TRBV5-1 and TRBJ1-1; D is unresolved. The CDR3 runs to 14 residues. From germline, CDR1 is SGHRS and CDR2 YFSETQ. The V end was cut by 3 bases, the J end by 0 bases, with 9 bases between. The DNA for the CDR3 is TGCGCCAGCAGCTCATTATACATGAACACTGAAGCTTTCTTT. Its protein is CASSSLYMNTEAFF. Filled out from reference TRBV5-1 and TRBJ1-1, the complete variable domain reads KAGVTQTPRYLIKTRGQQVTLSCSPISGHRSVSWYQQTPGQGLQFLFEYFSETQRNKGNFPGRFSGRQFSNSRSEMNVSTLELGDSALYLCASSSLYMNTEAFFGQGTRLTVV.

The V gene is TRBV4-1, the J gene TRBJ1-1; D may be TRBD1 (6 bases). Germline V gene lookup returns CDR1 MGHRA and CDR2 YSYEKL. V was clipped by 0 bases and J by 4 bases, with 21 bases between them. This CDR3 is 18 amino acids long. The CDR3 sequence: CASSQDDDGLDRFTEAFF. In DNA, the CDR3 is TGCGCCAGCAGCCAAGATGATGATGGGCTAGACAGGTTCACTGAAGCTTTCTTT.

The rearrangement uses TRBV5-1 and TRBJ1-2; TRBD1 might be the D (6 bases). Germline values: CDR1 SGHRS, CDR2 YFSETQ. Trimming took 4 bases from V and 0 from J, leaving 16 bases between them. The CDR3 has 16 residues. Here the CDR3 reads CASSGGGGGTNYGYTF. CDR3 nucleotides: TGCGCCAGCAGCGGGGGGGGTGGGGGCACTAACTATGGCTACACCTTC.

The chain links TRBV28 to TRBJ1-1, with D perhaps TRBD1 (6 bases). The V end was cut by 5 bases, the J end by 6 bases, with 25 bases between. The germline gives CDR1 MDHEN, CDR2 SYDVKM. This CDR3 is 17 amino acids long. DNA of the CDR3: TGTGCCAGCAGTCTTACTCAGGGGCCCCTCGGGGTGGCTGAAGCTTTCTTT. It specifies CASSLTQGPLGVAEAFF.

This chain joins TRBV28 and TRBJ1-5; D is unclear. The V gene's germline CDR1 is MDHEN and CDR2 SYDVKM. CDR3 size: 11 residues. Trimming pared 6 bases from V and 4 bases from J, leaving 4 bases between. The CDR3 sequence: CASSYNQPQHF. The CDR3 coding sequence is TGTGCCAGCAGCTATAATCAGCCCCAGCATTTT.

This rearrangement joins TRBV4-1 to TRBJ1-5, with D uncertain. CDR3 size: 17 residues. Germline loops: CDR1 MGHRA, CDR2 YSYEKL. V was clipped by 1 base and J by 3 bases, with 16 bases between them. CDR3 residues: CASSQAEMILNNQPQHF. The CDR3 nucleotides read TGCGCCAGCAGCCAAGCGGAGATGATACTGAACAATCAGCCCCAGCATTTT.

The rearrangement joins TRBV7-6 to TRBJ2-5, with D possibly matching TRBD2 (6 bases). From germline, CDR1 is SGHVS and CDR2 FNYEAQ. CDR3 size: 17 residues. V was trimmed by 0 bases and J by 2 bases, leaving 16 bases between them. As DNA, the CDR3 is TGTGCCAGCAGCTTAGCAGGCCCCCTAGGGACTCAAGAGACCCAGTACTTC. Its translation is CASSLAGPLGTQETQYF.

J is TRBJ1-3 and V is TRBV5-4; 7 nucleotides match TRBD1. CDR1 and CDR2 (germline): SGHNT, YYREEE (reference sequence). CDR3 length: 14 residues. The ends lost 4 bases at V and 2 bases at J; junction bases unmatched: 3. CDR3 sequence: CASSQTGAGNTIYF. CDR3 bases: TGTGCCAGCAGCCAAACAGGGGCTGGAAACACCATATATTTT.

The chain recombines TRBV27 with TRBJ1-1, with TRBD1 identical over 7 bases. Germline V gives CDR1 MNHEY, CDR2 SMNVEV (reference sequence). CDR3 length: 14 residues. Trimming cost V 3 bases and J 4 bases; bases outside gene matches: 5. CDR3 nucleotides: TGTGCCAGCAGTTTCGACAGGGTTGGCACTGAAGCTTTCTTT. Translation gives CASSFDRVGTEAFF.

This clone was recorded a few times. This chain connects TRBV10-3 to TRBJ1-1; 10 bases are shared with TRBD1. The CDR3 covers 18 residues. Germline trimming cut 10 bases from V and 3 bases from J; bases unmatched to any gene: 20. Germline CDR1 is ENHRY and CDR2 is SYGVKD. The CDR3 sequence is CATLHPIRDRGSYTEAFF. The CDR3 DNA follows: TGTGCCACCCTACATCCAATACGGGACAGGGGATCGTACACTGAAGCTTTCTTT.